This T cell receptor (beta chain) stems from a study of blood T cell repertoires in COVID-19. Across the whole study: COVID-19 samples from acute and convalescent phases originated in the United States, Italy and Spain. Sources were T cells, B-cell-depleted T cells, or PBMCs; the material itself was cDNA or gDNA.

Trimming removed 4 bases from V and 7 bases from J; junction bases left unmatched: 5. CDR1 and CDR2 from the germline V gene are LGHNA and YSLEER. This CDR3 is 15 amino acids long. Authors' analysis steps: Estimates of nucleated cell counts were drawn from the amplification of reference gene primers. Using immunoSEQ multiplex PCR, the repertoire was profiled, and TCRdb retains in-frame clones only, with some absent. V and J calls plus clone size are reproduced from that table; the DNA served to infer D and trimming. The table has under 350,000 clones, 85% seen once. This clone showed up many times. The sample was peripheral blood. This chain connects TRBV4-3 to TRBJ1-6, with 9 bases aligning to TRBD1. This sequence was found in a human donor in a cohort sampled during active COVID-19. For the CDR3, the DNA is TGCGCCAGCAGCCTCGGGGACAGGGACAATTCACCCCTCCACTTT. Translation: CASSLGDRDNSPLHF.